A single sample gave rise to the 15 T cell receptor beta chains below, sequenced in a study of cytomegalovirus exposure and HLA in healthy donors. The PCR contained 60 Vbeta and 13 Jbeta primers. The repertoire was sequenced with immunoSEQ multiplex PCR; TCRdb's copy has only in-frame clones and lacks some. The repertoire holds 170,000 or so clones, with approximately 84% as singletons. Sequences were obtained from PBMCs. The receptors were sampled from a girl aged 5-17 years in good health and CMV-seropositive.

The gene calls are TRBV6-1 and TRBJ1-1, with a tentative D call TRBD1 (5 bases). Between the trimmed V and J ends, which lost 7 bases and 4 bases, there was a span of 13 bases. This CDR3 has 13 residues. Germline V lookup: CDR1 MNHNS, CDR2 SASEGT. The CDR3 loop reads CASIRGEVTEAFF. The CDR3 DNA follows: TGTGCCAGCATCCGGGGGGAAGTCACTGAAGCTTTCTTT.

The gene calls are TRBV19 and TRBJ1-1; D perhaps matches TRBD1 (5 bases). The CDR3 length is 14 residues. CDR1 and CDR2 from the germline V gene are LNHDA and SQIVND (reference sequence). V was shortened by 7 bases and J by 0 bases, with 12 bases between the two germline ends. The CDR3 DNA follows: TGTGCCAGTATGTGGGAGGGGTTGAACACTGAAGCTTTCTTT. As protein: CASMWEGLNTEAFF.

The chain couples TRBV23-1 to TRBJ2-1; the D gene is possibly TRBD2 (5 bases). TRBV23-1 is labeled an ORF, and its function is uncertain. V dropped 8 bases and J dropped 0 bases, with 20 bases sitting between them. This CDR3 region has 17 residues. The CDR3 spells CASFGGLFVDSYNEQFF. The CDR3 nucleotides read TGCGCCAGCTTTGGAGGACTCTTCGTAGACTCCTACAATGAGCAGTTCTTC.

V gene TRBV2 combines with J gene TRBJ1-1, with D perhaps TRBD1 (6 bases). V lost 1 base to trimming and J lost 11 bases, with 14 bases between them. Looked up from germline, CDR1 is SNHLY and CDR2 is FYNNEI. CDR3 length: 13 residues. CDR3 in DNA: TGTGCCAGCAGTGAAGTAGGGGGGGTTGGGGCTTTCTTT. Protein: CASSEVGGVGAFF. Filled out from reference TRBV2 and TRBJ1-1, the complete variable domain reads EPEVTQTPSHQVTQMGQEVILRCVPISNHLYFYWYRQILGQKVEFLVSFYNNEISEKSEIFDDQFSVERPDGSNFTLKIRSTKLEDSAMYFCASSEVGGVGAFFGQGTRLTVV.

This sequence joins TRBV11-1 and TRBJ1-1; perhaps TRBD1 as D (6 bases). The CDR3 spans 15 residues. Germline V CDR1 and CDR2: SGHAT, FQDESV (reference sequence). Trimming shortened V by 0 bases and J by 2 bases, and 10 bases separated the two germline ends. CDR3 amino acids: CASSLAGTPNTEAFF. For the CDR3, the DNA is TGTGCCAGCAGCTTAGCAGGGACACCTAACACTGAAGCTTTCTTT.

The chain couples TRBV6-5 to TRBJ1-4; D unresolved. The germline gives CDR1 MNHEY, CDR2 SVGAGI. The CDR3 extends over 13 amino acids. V was clipped by 5 bases and J by 8 bases, with 12 bases between them. The CDR3 nucleotides are TGTGCCAGCAGTCCCAAATCCGGGGAAAAACTGTTTTTT. This sequence encodes CASSPKSGEKLFF.

The V call is TRBV12-5, the J call TRBJ2-1; the D gene is possibly TRBD2 (5 bases). The V gene's germline CDR1 is LGHNT and CDR2 FRNRAP. This CDR3 is built from 15 residues. Trimming removed 5 bases at V and 7 bases at J, with 18 bases between. The chain's CDR3 is CASGPAGNLRNEQFF. CDR3 nucleotides: TGTGCTAGTGGTCCTGCCGGGAATCTCAGGAATGAGCAGTTCTTC.

This clone came up a few times. The V call is TRBV5-4, the J call TRBJ2-7; tentatively, D is TRBD2 (6 bases). CDR1 and CDR2 (germline): SGHNT, YYREEE (reference sequence). The CDR3 spans 14 residues. The germline V and J ends were trimmed by 3 bases and 5 bases, with 15 bases remaining between them. CDR3 loop: CASSSGGYGDEQYF. In DNA, the CDR3 is TGTGCCAGCAGCTCTGGGGGGTATGGGGACGAGCAGTACTTC.

This rearrangement joins TRBV7-9 to TRBJ1-5; 7 positions agree with TRBD1. CDR3 length: 15 amino acids. V trimming: 1 base; J trimming: 6 bases; junction bases outside the gene matches: 6. Germline loops: CDR1 SEHNR, CDR2 FQNEAQ (reference sequence). The CDR3 bases are TGTGCCAGCAGCTTAGAGGGACAGTACCCTCAGCCCCAGCATTTT. Its translation: CASSLEGQYPQPQHF. Filled out from reference TRBV7-9 and TRBJ1-5, the complete variable domain reads DTGVSQNPRHKITKRGQNVTFRCDPISEHNRLYWYRQTLGQGPEFLTYFQNEAQLEKSRLLSDRFSAERPKGSFSTLEIQRTEQGDSAMYLCASSLEGQYPQPQHFGDGTRLSIL.

The chain has TRBV25-1 and TRBJ2-1; 12 bases are a match to TRBD2. CDR1 is MGHDK and CDR2 is SYGVNS in the germline V gene. The CDR3 sequence is 17 residues long. Trimming took 4 bases from V and 4 from J; bases not matched to a gene: 8. Here the CDR3 reads CASSGETSGGGYNEQFF. The CDR3 nucleotides are TGTGCCAGCAGTGGTGAGACTAGCGGGGGCGGATACAATGAGCAGTTCTTC.

This sequence joins TRBV7-9 and TRBJ2-7; 8 bases fit TRBD1. With V trimmed by 3 bases and J by 3 bases, 10 bases remained unmatched. This CDR3 is 16 amino acids long. Germline CDR1 and CDR2: SEHNR and FQNEAQ (reference sequence). Here the CDR3 reads CASSLSRGGQGYEQYF. CDR3 DNA sequence: TGTGCCAGCAGCTTGTCACGGGGAGGACAGGGCTACGAGCAGTACTTC.

The chain carries TRBV9 and TRBJ2-1, with a tentative D call TRBD2 (7 bases). This CDR3 spans 16 amino acids. V was clipped by 3 bases and J by 4 bases, with 17 bases between them. Germline V CDR1 and CDR2: SGDLS, YYNGEE. CDR3 sequence reads: CASSAGASGNYNEQFF. CDR3 bases: TGTGCCAGCAGCGCAGGGGCCAGCGGGAATTACAATGAGCAGTTCTTC.

This clone turned up a few times. The chain joins TRBV5-6 to TRBJ2-7; 12 positions match TRBD2. Trimming at V came to 4 bases and at J to 0 bases, leaving 11 bases not matched to a gene. Germline V gene data show CDR1 as SGHDT and CDR2 as YYEEEE. The CDR3 sequence is 18 residues long. The CDR3 sequence: CASSHRTRLAGASYEQYF. As DNA, the CDR3 is TGTGCCAGCAGCCACCGAACTAGACTAGCGGGGGCCTCCTACGAGCAGTACTTC.

This chain joins TRBV18 and TRBJ2-3; 10 bases fit TRBD1. Trimming took 4 bases from V and 2 from J; bases not matched to a gene: 9. The germline V gene encodes CDR1 KGHSH and CDR2 LQKENI. The CDR3 is 17 residues long. DNA for the CDR3: TGTGCCAGCTCACTAAGGAGGGACAGGGGACTCACAGATACGCAGTATTTT. It encodes CASSLRRDRGLTDTQYF. Full variable domain (outside the CDR3, taken from reference TRBV18 and TRBJ2-3): NAGVMQNPRHLVRRRGQEARLRCSPMKGHSHVYWYRQLPEEGLKFMVYLQKENIIDESGMPKERFSAEFPKEGPSILRIQQVVRGDSAAYFCASSLRRDRGLTDTQYFGPGTRLTVL.

This clone was picked up one time. V and J are TRBV6-1 and TRBJ1-2; no firm D call. V lost 2 bases to trimming and J lost 2 bases, with 6 bases between them. CDR1 and CDR2 (germline): MNHNS, SASEGT. CDR3 length: 13 amino acids. CDR3 sequence (DNA): TGTGCCAGCAGTGAACGGAGAAACTATGGCTACACCTTC. It specifies CASSERRNYGYTF.